The 32 T cell receptor beta chains below come from one sample, sequenced in a study of blood T cell repertoires in COVID-19. The method was immunoSEQ multiplex PCR; TCRdb's version includes in-frame clones alone and lacks a portion of them. The table lists about 250,000 clones, over 75% of them singletons. Material for sequencing was PBMCs or T cells enriched from blood (not recorded which). These TCRs come from a woman aged 45-59 years with acute COVID-19.

The chain couples TRBV6-2 or TRBV6-3 to TRBJ1-5; 10 nucleotides align to TRBD1. CDR3 length: 15 amino acids. The V gene's germline CDR1 is MNHEY and CDR2 SVGEGT. J was trimmed by 2 bases and V by 2 bases; bases with no gene match: 0. The CDR3 loop is CASSYGTGGNQPQHF. The CDR3 DNA reads as TGTGCCAGCAGTTACGGGACAGGGGGCAATCAGCCCCAGCATTTT.

The chain is built from TRBV7-2 and TRBJ1-3; 10 bases match TRBD1. The CDR3 contains 16 residues. CDR1 and CDR2 (germline): SGHTA, FQGNSA. V shed 5 bases and J 8 bases; nucleotides not matched to a gene: 12. This CDR3 reads CASSADIRQGAHTIYF. The CDR3 DNA follows: TGTGCCAGCAGCGCGGACATACGACAGGGGGCACACACCATATATTTT.

The rearrangement joins TRBV9 to TRBJ2-1; possibly TRBD2 for D (5 bases). This CDR3 spans 15 amino acids. With 1 base removed from V and 1 base from J, the gap between germline ends came to 9 bases. Per the germline V gene, CDR1 is SGDLS and CDR2 is YYNGEE. The CDR3 spells CASSVSGLSYNEQFF. The CDR3 nucleotides read TGTGCCAGCAGCGTAAGCGGACTTTCCTACAATGAGCAGTTCTTC.

The chain links TRBV6-1 to TRBJ1-1, with D perhaps matching TRBD1 (6 bases). This CDR3 region has 14 residues. The germline V gene encodes CDR1 MNHNS and CDR2 SASEGT. V lost 3 bases, J lost 2 bases, and 10 bases lay in between. For the CDR3, the DNA is TGTGCCAGCAGTGATGGACAGTATAACACTGAAGCTTTCTTT. Its translation is CASSDGQYNTEAFF.

This clone showed up just once. One end of the junction is discordant with germline, which a read error may explain. The rearrangement joins TRBV7-7 to TRBJ2-3; 9 nucleotides match TRBD1. The V gene's germline CDR1 is SSHAT and CDR2 FNYEAQ (reference sequence). The CDR3 has 15 amino acids. CDR3 residues: CASSPQGAITDTQYF. The CDR3 DNA reads as TGTGCTAGCAGCCCACAGGGGGCAATCACAGATACGCAGTATTTT.

The chain joins TRBV24-1 to TRBJ2-2, with 7 bases aligning to TRBD1. The germline gives CDR1 KGHDR, CDR2 SFDVKD. This CDR3 is built from 14 residues. Trimming took 7 bases from V and 4 from J; bases not matched to a gene: 5. CDR3 coding DNA: TGTGCCACCAGCGAACACAGGGGCACCGGGGAGCTGTTTTTT. Residues: CATSEHRGTGELFF.

The chain recombines TRBV6-5 with TRBJ2-7; 7 bases fit TRBD1. This CDR3 has 16 residues. Trimming took 4 bases from V and 2 from J; bases not matched to a gene: 11. Germline V gene lookup returns CDR1 MNHEY and CDR2 SVGAGI. As DNA, the CDR3 is TGTGCCAGCAGTTCTCCGACAGGGTCAAGCCCCTACGAGCAGTACTTC. Residues: CASSSPTGSSPYEQYF.

The chain uses TRBV14 and TRBJ1-2; 9 positions agree with TRBD1. Trimming took 4 bases from V and 2 from J; bases not matched to a gene: 8. Germline values: CDR1 SGHDN, CDR2 FVKESK. The CDR3 has 16 residues. Here the CDR3 DNA reads TGTGCCAGCAGCCGAGAGCCGGGACAGGGAAACTATGGCTACACCTTC. Its protein is CASSREPGQGNYGYTF. The whole variable domain, remainder taken from reference TRBV14 and TRBJ1-2, is EAGVTQFPSHSVIEKGQTVTLRCDPISGHDNLYWYRRVMGKEIKFLLHFVKESKQDESGMPNNRFLAERTGGTYSTLKVQPAELEDSGVYFCASSREPGQGNYGYTFGSGTRLTVV.

The genes are TRBV5-4 and TRBJ2-1, with 8 bases fitting TRBD2. Germline trimming cut 0 bases from V and 7 bases from J; bases unmatched to any gene: 12. The CDR3 contains 17 residues. Germline-derived CDR1 and CDR2 are SGHNT and YYREEE (reference sequence). The CDR3 DNA sequence: TGTGCCAGCAGCTTGGTGTCCGGGTCGGGGGGGCGAAATGAGCAGTTCTTC. Translation: CASSLVSGSGGRNEQFF.

The chain recombines TRBV25-1 with TRBJ2-1, with TRBD1 identical over 9 bases. The trim removed 1 base at V and 2 bases at J, leaving 3 bases unmatched. The CDR3 totals 16 residues. From germline, CDR1 is MGHDK and CDR2 SYGVNS. The CDR3 spells CASSEWGQGAYNEQFF. The CDR3 bases are TGTGCCAGCAGTGAATGGGGACAGGGCGCCTACAATGAGCAGTTCTTC.

V and J are TRBV7-9 and TRBJ1-5; no clear D. The CDR3 runs to 15 residues. The V gene lost 5 bases and the J gene lost 4 bases, with 15 bases spanning the gap. Germline CDR1 and CDR2: SEHNR and FQNEAQ (reference sequence). The CDR3 coding sequence is TGTGCCAGCAGCCCTAGAGGGTCCGAGAATCAGCCCCAGCATTTT. Protein: CASSPRGSENQPQHF.

The sample holds a few counts of this clone. The V call is TRBV5-1, the J call TRBJ1-6; 7 bases align to TRBD1. In germline, CDR1 is SGHRS, CDR2 YFSETQ. The CDR3 runs 14 residues. V shed 0 bases, J shed 10 bases, and the junction held 4 bases outside the gene matches. This CDR3 reads CASSLGGGRSPLHF. The DNA for the CDR3 is TGCGCCAGCAGCTTGGGAGGGGGCAGGTCACCCCTCCACTTT.

The V gene is TRBV12-2, the J gene TRBJ1-1; the listed D gene, TRBD1, was not tested against the DNA. TRBV12-2 is a pseudogene segment. This CDR3 contains 14 residues. The CDR3 coding sequence is TGTGCAAGTCGCTCTCGACAGATGAACACTGAAGCTTTCTTT. It translates to CASRSRQMNTEAFF.

The rearrangement links TRBV7-2 to TRBJ2-5; 11 nucleotides match TRBD2. The germline gives CDR1 SGHTA, CDR2 FQGNSA. With V trimmed by 2 bases and J by 5 bases, 7 bases remained unmatched. The CDR3 runs 16 residues. CDR3 sequence: CASSLNPSGGWETQYF. In DNA, the CDR3 is TGTGCCAGCAGCTTAAACCCTAGCGGGGGGTGGGAGACCCAGTACTTC.

This clone showed up just a few times. The chain employs TRBV27 and TRBJ2-3; TRBD2 is a possible D gene (6 bases). From germline, CDR1 is MNHEY and CDR2 SMNVEV (reference sequence). V lost 2 bases to trimming and J lost 5 bases, with 8 bases between them. The CDR3 runs to 13 residues. Here the CDR3 reads CASSLQGLDTQYF. In DNA, the CDR3 is TGTGCCAGCAGTTTACAGGGACTAGATACGCAGTATTTT.

The rearrangement links TRBV7-2 to TRBJ1-1; D is possibly TRBD1 (5 bases). Germline V gene lookup returns CDR1 SGHTA and CDR2 FQGNSA. This CDR3 region has 16 residues. V lost 5 bases to trimming and J lost 0 bases, with 16 bases between them. The CDR3 protein is CASSPFGQDMNTEAFF. The DNA for the CDR3 is TGTGCCAGCAGCCCGTTTGGGCAGGACATGAACACTGAAGCTTTCTTT.

This rearrangement joins TRBV7-8 to TRBJ2-7, with 7 bases fitting TRBD2. CDR1 is SGHVS and CDR2 is FQNEAQ in the germline V gene. Trimming at V came to 1 base and at J to 3 bases, leaving 12 bases not matched to a gene. The CDR3 runs to 17 residues. The CDR3 DNA sequence: TGTGCCAGCAGCTTAGAAATTGGTAGGGGAGGGGTCTACGAGCAGTACTTC. Residues: CASSLEIGRGGVYEQYF.

The CDR3 DNA reads as TGTGCCAGCAGACGGACAGGAACGCTGAACACTGAAGCTTTCTTT. It is translated as CASRRTGTLNTEAFF. The chain combines TRBV7-2 with TRBJ1-1; 7 bases fit TRBD1. CDR3 length equals 15 residues. J lost 0 bases, V lost 6 bases, and 7 bases had no gene match. Germline CDR1 reads SGHTA; CDR2 reads FQGNSA. The entire variable domain, with the rest obtained from reference TRBV7-2 and TRBJ1-1, is as follows: GAGVSQSPSNKVTEKGKDVELRCDPISGHTALYWYRQSLGQGLEFLIYFQGNSAPDKSGLPSDRFSAERTGGSVSTLTIQRTQQEDSAVYLCASRRTGTLNTEAFFGQGTRLTVV.

This rearrangement joins TRBV5-1 to TRBJ1-4; 8 nucleotides align to TRBD1. The CDR3 runs 16 residues. V was clipped by 4 bases and J by 3 bases; unmatched bases: 8. The V gene's germline CDR1 is SGHRS and CDR2 YFSETQ. The CDR3 nucleotides are TGCGCCAGCAGCCTTCAGGGGGCTGATGCTAATGAAAAACTGTTTTTT. This encodes CASSLQGADANEKLFF.

The rearrangement links TRBV19 to TRBJ2-5; 9 bases are shared with TRBD2. Germline V CDR1 and CDR2: LNHDA, SQIVND (reference sequence). Trimming at V came to 3 bases and at J to 4 bases, leaving 6 bases not matched to a gene. CDR3 length: 15 residues. Written as DNA, the CDR3 is TGTGCCAGTAGTATGCTAGCGGGATCAGGAGAGACCCAGTACTTC. The encoded protein is CASSMLAGSGETQYF.

This clone was seen a single time. Other DNA sequences of this sample code for an identical CDR3. CDR3 coding DNA: TGTGCCAGCAGTTACTCGGCGGGGGGCTACACCTTC. Its translation is CASSYSAGGYTF. This chain uses TRBV6-5 with TRBJ1-2; D call uncertain. V was shortened by 0 bases and J by 8 bases, with 7 bases between the two germline ends. CDR3 length equals 12 residues. Looked up from germline, CDR1 is MNHEY and CDR2 is SVGAGI.

V is TRBV5-1 and J is TRBJ1-3; 7 nucleotides line up with TRBD1. This CDR3 is 14 amino acids long. Per germline, CDR1 SGHRS and CDR2 YFSETQ. J was trimmed by 5 bases and V by 4 bases; bases with no gene match: 6. The CDR3 loop is CASSGDSHRNTIYF. CDR3 DNA sequence: TGCGCCAGCAGCGGGGACAGCCATCGAAACACCATATATTTT. The whole variable domain, remainder taken from reference TRBV5-1 and TRBJ1-3, is KAGVTQTPRYLIKTRGQQVTLSCSPISGHRSVSWYQQTPGQGLQFLFEYFSETQRNKGNFPGRFSGRQFSNSRSEMNVSTLELGDSALYLCASSGDSHRNTIYFGEGSWLTVV.

This chain links TRBV5-1 with TRBJ1-1, with 8 nucleotides matching TRBD1. The CDR3 extends over 16 amino acids. Germline-derived CDR1 and CDR2 are SGHRS and YFSETQ. V lost 5 bases, J lost 4 bases, and 13 bases stayed unmatched. CDR3 nucleotide sequence: TGCGCCAGCAGACCAGGGGGCCCGGTTGAGAGCACTGAAGCTTTCTTT. Translating gives CASRPGGPVESTEAFF. Looking up the rest from reference TRBV5-1 and TRBJ1-1 gives the full variable domain: KAGVTQTPRYLIKTRGQQVTLSCSPISGHRSVSWYQQTPGQGLQFLFEYFSETQRNKGNFPGRFSGRQFSNSRSEMNVSTLELGDSALYLCASRPGGPVESTEAFFGQGTRLTVV.

V usage is TRBV28 and J usage is TRBJ1-2, with TRBD1 identical over 8 bases. Germline V gives CDR1 MDHEN, CDR2 SYDVKM. This CDR3 comprises 16 residues. V trimming: 5 bases; J trimming: 8 bases; junction bases outside the gene matches: 16. This CDR3 reads CASSPLLYGTGVGYTF. CDR3 nucleotides: TGTGCCAGCAGTCCCCTCCTTTACGGGACAGGTGTCGGCTACACCTTC.

The rearrangement joins TRBV10-3 to TRBJ1-2; 8 nucleotides match TRBD1. Per the germline V gene, CDR1 is ENHRY and CDR2 is SYGVKD. J lost 2 bases, V lost 8 bases, and 4 bases had no gene match. This CDR3 is built from 13 residues. The DNA of the CDR3 is TGTGCCATCTCCAGGGGGCTGAACTATGGCTACACCTTC. It is translated as CAISRGLNYGYTF.

The J gene is TRBJ2-1, the V gene TRBV15; D is unresolved. Trimming took 0 bases from V and 3 from J, leaving 6 bases between them. CDR3 size: 14 residues. CDR1 is LNHNV and CDR2 is YYDKDF in the germline V gene (reference sequence). The CDR3 sequence: CATSRDRGYNEQFF. The CDR3 region has the DNA TGTGCCACCAGCAGAGATCGCGGCTACAATGAGCAGTTCTTC.

Written as DNA, the CDR3 is TGTGCCAGCAGCAGAGCCGGGACAGCCCTGAACACTGAAGCTTTCTTT. Encoded protein: CASSRAGTALNTEAFF. The genes are TRBV9 and TRBJ1-1; 7 bases are a match to TRBD1. Germline CDR1 SGDLS, CDR2 YYNGEE. The V segment lost 4 bases and the J segment 0 bases; nucleotides outside the gene matches: 9. The CDR3 sequence is 16 residues long.

V gene TRBV25-1 combines with J gene TRBJ2-3; the match to TRBD2 covers 12 bases. The junction had 2 bases not matched to a gene; V was cut back by 6 bases and J by 1 base. CDR3 length: 15 amino acids. Germline V gene lookup returns CDR1 MGHDK and CDR2 SYGVNS. The CDR3 DNA sequence: TGTGCCAGCAGGACTAGCGGGGGTGGCACAGATACGCAGTATTTT. Protein sequence: CASRTSGGGTDTQYF.

The J gene is TRBJ2-3, the V gene TRBV18; TRBD1 is a possible D gene (6 bases). CDR3 length equals 16 residues. Germline V gene data show CDR1 as KGHSH and CDR2 as LQKENI. Between the trimmed V and J ends, which lost 4 bases and 5 bases, there was a span of 19 bases. CDR3 protein: CASSLPGQRSEDTQYF. The DNA of the CDR3 is TGTGCCAGCTCACTCCCCGGACAGAGGTCCGAAGATACGCAGTATTTT.

V usage is TRBV18 and J usage is TRBJ1-3; no clear D gene. V lost 1 base, J lost 11 bases, and 15 bases lay in between. The CDR3 sequence is 14 residues long. Germline assignment: CDR1 KGHSH and CDR2 LQKENI. Here the CDR3 reads CASSPQSQQLAIYF. CDR3 DNA: TGTGCCAGCTCACCACAAAGCCAACAGCTCGCCATATATTTT. Looking up the rest from reference TRBV18 and TRBJ1-3 gives the full variable domain: NAGVMQNPRHLVRRRGQEARLRCSPMKGHSHVYWYRQLPEEGLKFMVYLQKENIIDESGMPKERFSAEFPKEGPSILRIQQVVRGDSAAYFCASSPQSQQLAIYFGEGSWLTVV.

The rearrangement links TRBV5-6 to TRBJ1-1, with 9 nucleotides matching TRBD1. Germline lookup yields CDR1 SGHDT and CDR2 YYEEEE. Trimming cost V 4 bases and J 5 bases; bases outside gene matches: 12. CDR3 length equals 16 residues. CDR3 residues: CASSAVGTGSKTEAFF. CDR3 bases: TGTGCCAGCAGCGCAGTAGGGACAGGGTCGAAAACTGAAGCTTTCTTT.

This clone has more than one count but fewer than ten. The chain links TRBV30 to TRBJ2-6, with unresolved D. The CDR3 loop spans 15 amino acids. V lost 0 bases and J lost 0, with 6 bases in between. Germline V gene data show CDR1 as GTSNPN and CDR2 as SVGIG (reference sequence). The CDR3 spells CAWSVAFSGANVLTF. The CDR3 DNA is TGTGCCTGGAGTGTAGCCTTCTCTGGGGCCAACGTCCTGACTTTC.